This T cell receptor (beta chain) was found in a study of T cell responses to AZD1222 COVID-19 vaccine. As to this clone: Its antigen remains unidentified.

Whole-study results and caveats: Distributed over spike, vaccine-associated CD4 TCRs predominated at 160-218 and 743-854. Spike-specific TCR breadth and depth were elevated following two AZD1222 doses. Donors skewed white British and female; clonal diversity was possibly underestimated. In all cases, repertoires were sampled only after the peak T cell response.

Trimming left V 3 bases short and J 5 bases short, with 11 bases between. CDR1 MNHNS and CDR2 SASEGT come from the germline V gene. The CDR3 extends over 13 amino acids. Profiled with immunoSEQ multiplex PCR; TCRdb holds only in-frame clones, not every one. The data contain around 140,000 clones, approximately 90% of them singletons. The chain links TRBV6-1 to TRBJ2-7; D is possibly TRBD1 or TRBD2 (5 bases each). The input for sequencing was peripheral blood, taken 28 days after the second AZD1222 dose. This TCR derives from an adult who received the AZD1222 COVID-19 vaccine. The CDR3 protein is CASSDRWGNEQYF. CDR3 nucleotide sequence: TGTGCCAGCAGTGACAGATGGGGGAACGAGCAGTACTTC.